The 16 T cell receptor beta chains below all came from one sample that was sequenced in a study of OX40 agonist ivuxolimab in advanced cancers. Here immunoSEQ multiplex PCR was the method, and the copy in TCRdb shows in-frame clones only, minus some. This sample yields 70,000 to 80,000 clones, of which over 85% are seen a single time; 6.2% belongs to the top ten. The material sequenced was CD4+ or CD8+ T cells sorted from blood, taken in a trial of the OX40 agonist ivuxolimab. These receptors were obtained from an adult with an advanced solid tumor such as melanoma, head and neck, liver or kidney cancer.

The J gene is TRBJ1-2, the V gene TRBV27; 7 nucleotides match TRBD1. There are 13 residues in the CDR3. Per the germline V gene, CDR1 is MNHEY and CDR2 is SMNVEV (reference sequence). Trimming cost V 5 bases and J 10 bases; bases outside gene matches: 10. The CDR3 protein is CASSLTGTATYTF. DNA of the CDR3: TGTGCCAGCAGTCTGACCGGGACAGCGACCTACACCTTC.

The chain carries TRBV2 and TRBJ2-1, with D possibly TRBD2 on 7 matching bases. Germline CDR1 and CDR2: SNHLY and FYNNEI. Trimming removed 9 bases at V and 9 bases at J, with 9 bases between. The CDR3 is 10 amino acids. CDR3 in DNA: TGTGCCAGTCGGGGGGCTGAGCAGTTCTTC. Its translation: CASRGAEQFF.

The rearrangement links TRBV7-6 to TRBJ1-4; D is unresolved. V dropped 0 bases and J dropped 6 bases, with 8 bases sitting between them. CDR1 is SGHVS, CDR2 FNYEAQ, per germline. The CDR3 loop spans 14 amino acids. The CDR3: CASSLAAGDEKLFF. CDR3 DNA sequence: TGTGCCAGCAGCTTAGCGGCTGGGGATGAAAAACTGTTTTTT. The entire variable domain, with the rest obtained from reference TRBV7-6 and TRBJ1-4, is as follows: GAGVSQSPRYKVTKRGQDVALRCDPISGHVSLYWYRQALGQGPEFLTYFNYEAQQDKSGLPNDRFSAERPEGSISTLTIQRTEQRDSAMYRCASSLAAGDEKLFFGSGTQLSVL.

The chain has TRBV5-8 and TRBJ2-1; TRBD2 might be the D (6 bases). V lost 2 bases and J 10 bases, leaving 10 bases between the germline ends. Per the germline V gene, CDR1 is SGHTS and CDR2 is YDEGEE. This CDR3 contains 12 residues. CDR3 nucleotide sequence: TGTGCCAGCAGCTTTGAGGCGGGGGAGCAGTTCTTC. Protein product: CASSFEAGEQFF.

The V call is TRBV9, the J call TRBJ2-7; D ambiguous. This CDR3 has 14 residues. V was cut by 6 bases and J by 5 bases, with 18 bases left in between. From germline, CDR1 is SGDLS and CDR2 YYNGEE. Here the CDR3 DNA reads TGTGCCAGCACCCCGTTTCTCCGGCCTGACGAGCAGTACTTC. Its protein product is CASTPFLRPDEQYF. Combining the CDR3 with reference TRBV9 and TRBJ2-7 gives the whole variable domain DSGVTQTPKHLITATGQRVTLRCSPRSGDLSVYWYQQSLDQGLQFLIQYYNGEERAKGNILERFSAQQFPDLHSELNLSSLELGDSALYFCASTPFLRPDEQYFGPGTRLTVT.

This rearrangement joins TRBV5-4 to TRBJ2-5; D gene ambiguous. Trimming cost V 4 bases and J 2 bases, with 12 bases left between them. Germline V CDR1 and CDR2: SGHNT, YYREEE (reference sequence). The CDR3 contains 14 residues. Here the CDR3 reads CASSPSSGQETQYF. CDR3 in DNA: TGTGCCAGCAGCCCTTCCAGTGGGCAAGAGACCCAGTACTTC.

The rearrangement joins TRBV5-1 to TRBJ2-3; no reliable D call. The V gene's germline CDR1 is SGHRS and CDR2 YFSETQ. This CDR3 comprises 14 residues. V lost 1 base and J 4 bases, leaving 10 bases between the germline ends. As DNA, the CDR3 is TGCGCCAGCAGCTTGCTACCAGCTCCAGATACGCAGTATTTT. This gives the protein CASSLLPAPDTQYF.

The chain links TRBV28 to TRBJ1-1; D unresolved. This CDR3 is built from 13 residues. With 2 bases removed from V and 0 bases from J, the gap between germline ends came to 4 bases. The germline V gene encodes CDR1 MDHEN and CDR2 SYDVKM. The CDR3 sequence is CASSLIMNTEAFF. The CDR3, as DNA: TGTGCCAGCAGTTTAATAATGAACACTGAAGCTTTCTTT.

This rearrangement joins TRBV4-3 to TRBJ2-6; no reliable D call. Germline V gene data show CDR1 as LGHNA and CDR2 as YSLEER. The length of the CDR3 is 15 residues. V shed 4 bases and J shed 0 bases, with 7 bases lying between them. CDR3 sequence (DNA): TGCGCCAGCAGCCCGGCAGTCTCTGGGGCCAACGTCCTGACTTTC. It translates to CASSPAVSGANVLTF.

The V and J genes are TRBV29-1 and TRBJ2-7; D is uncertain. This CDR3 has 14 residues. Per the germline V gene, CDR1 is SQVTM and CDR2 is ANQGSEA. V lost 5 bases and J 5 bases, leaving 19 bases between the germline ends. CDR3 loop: CSVLWVGAGNEQYF. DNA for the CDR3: TGCAGCGTTCTATGGGTTGGCGCTGGGAACGAGCAGTACTTC.

CDR3 region: CASSVGTGRARQNIQYF. The CDR3 region has the DNA TGTGCCAGCAGTGTTGGGACAGGCCGCGCTAGGCAAAACATTCAGTACTTC. The rearrangement links TRBV6-1 to TRBJ2-4, with TRBD1 identical over 8 bases. V lost 4 bases to trimming and J lost 5 bases; unmatched junction nucleotides: 13. Germline values: CDR1 MNHNS, CDR2 SASEGT. This CDR3 has 17 amino acids.

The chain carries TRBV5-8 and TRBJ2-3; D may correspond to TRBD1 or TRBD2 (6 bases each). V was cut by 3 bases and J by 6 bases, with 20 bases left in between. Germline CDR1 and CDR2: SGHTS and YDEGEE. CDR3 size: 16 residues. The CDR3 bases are TGTGCCAGCAGCTCGGGGGCAGGGGCTTCTCGGGATACGCAGTATTTT. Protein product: CASSSGAGASRDTQYF.

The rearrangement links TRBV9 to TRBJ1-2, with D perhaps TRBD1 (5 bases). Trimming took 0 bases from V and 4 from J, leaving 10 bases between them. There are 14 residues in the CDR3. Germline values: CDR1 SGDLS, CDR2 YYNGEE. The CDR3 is CASSVVGASYGYTF. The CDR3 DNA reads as TGTGCCAGCAGCGTAGTAGGGGCGAGCTATGGCTACACCTTC.

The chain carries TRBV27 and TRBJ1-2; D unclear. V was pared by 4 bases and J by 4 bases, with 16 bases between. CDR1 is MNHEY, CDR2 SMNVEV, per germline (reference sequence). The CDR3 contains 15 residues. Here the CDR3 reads CASSSTWTDFYGYTF. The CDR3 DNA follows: TGTGCCAGCAGTTCTACCTGGACGGATTTCTATGGCTACACCTTC.

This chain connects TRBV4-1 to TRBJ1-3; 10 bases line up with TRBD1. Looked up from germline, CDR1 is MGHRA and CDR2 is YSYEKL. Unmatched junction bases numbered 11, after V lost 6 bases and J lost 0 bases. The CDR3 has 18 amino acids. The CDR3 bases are TGCGCCAGCAGTCGGGACAGGGGAGGGGGGCTCTCTGGAAACACCATATATTTT. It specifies CASSRDRGGGLSGNTIYF.

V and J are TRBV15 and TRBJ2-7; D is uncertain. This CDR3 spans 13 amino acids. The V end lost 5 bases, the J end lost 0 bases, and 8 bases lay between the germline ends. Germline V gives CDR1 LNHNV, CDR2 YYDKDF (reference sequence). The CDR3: CATSPQASYEQYF. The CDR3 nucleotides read TGTGCCACCAGCCCCCAGGCCTCCTACGAGCAGTACTTC.